The entry below describes one TCR beta chain. Antigen unknown. This entry comes from a study of a mutant IDH1 vaccine in newly diagnosed glioma. The overall study: Commencement of vaccination occurred 4-6 weeks following radiotherapy alone, or concurrently with temozolomide cycles. The earlier regimen, radiotherapy, temozolomide, or both, was most often both.

Sequencing used immunoSEQ multiplex PCR; TCRdb keeps in-frame clones, though not all of them. The top ten clones hold about 7% of a sample with roughly 60,000 clones, around four fifths of them seen once. Stated time point: week 5, during vaccination. Mutant IDH1 20-mer peptide, at 300 ug, made up each vaccine dose, with topical imiquimod. New WHO grade 3 or 4 astrocytomas that were IDH1-mutant and ATRX-lost occurred in the donors. The V gene's germline CDR1 is MNHEY and CDR2 SMNVEV (reference sequence). The CDR3 runs 15 residues. The junction had 8 bases not matched to a gene; V was cut back by 6 bases and J by 4 bases.

The chain employs TRBV27 and TRBJ2-2, with 7 positions matching TRBD1. This sequence was found in a woman aged 45-65 years with glioma. The sample consisted of PBMCs, taken from a glioma patient whose treatment included an IDH1 peptide vaccine. The CDR3 reads CASSRTTGPTGELFF. CDR3 in DNA: TGTGCCAGCAGCCGGACGACAGGGCCCACCGGGGAGCTGTTTTTT.